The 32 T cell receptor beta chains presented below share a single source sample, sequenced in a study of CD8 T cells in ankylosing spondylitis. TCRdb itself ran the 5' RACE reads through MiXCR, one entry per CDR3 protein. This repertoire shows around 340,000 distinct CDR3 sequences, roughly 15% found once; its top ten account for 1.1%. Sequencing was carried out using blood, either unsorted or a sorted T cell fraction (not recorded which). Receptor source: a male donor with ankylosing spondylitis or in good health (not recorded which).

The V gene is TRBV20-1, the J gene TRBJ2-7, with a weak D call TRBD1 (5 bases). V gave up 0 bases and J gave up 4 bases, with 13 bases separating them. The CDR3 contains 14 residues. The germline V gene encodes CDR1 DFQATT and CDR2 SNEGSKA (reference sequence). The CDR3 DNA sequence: TGCAGTGCTAGAGATCCGACAGTCGGGTACGAGCAGTACTTC. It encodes CSARDPTVGYEQYF.

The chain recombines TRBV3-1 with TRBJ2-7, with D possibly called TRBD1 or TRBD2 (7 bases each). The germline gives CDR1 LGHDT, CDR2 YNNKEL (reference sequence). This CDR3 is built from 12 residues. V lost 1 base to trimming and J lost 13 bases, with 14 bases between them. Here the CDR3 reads CASSQGGGGRYF. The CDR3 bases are TGTGCCAGCAGCCAAGGGGGAGGGGGCCGATACTTC.

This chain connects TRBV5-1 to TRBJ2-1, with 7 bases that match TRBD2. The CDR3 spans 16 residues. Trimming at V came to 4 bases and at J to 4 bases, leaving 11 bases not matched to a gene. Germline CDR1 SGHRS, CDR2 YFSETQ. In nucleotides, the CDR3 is TGCGCCAGCAGCCCCCGAGGATGGGAGGGTTACAATGAGCAGTTCTTC. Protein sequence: CASSPRGWEGYNEQFF.

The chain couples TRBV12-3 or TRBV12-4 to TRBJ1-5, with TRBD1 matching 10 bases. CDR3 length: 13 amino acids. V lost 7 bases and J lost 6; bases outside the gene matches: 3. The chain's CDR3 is CASTRTGGQPQHF. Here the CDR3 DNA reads TGTGCCAGCACCCGGACAGGGGGTCAGCCCCAGCATTTT.

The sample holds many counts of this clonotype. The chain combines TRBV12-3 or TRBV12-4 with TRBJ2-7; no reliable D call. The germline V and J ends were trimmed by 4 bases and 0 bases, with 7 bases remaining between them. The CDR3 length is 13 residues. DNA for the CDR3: TGTGCCAGCAGTTCTCTGGGCTCCTACGAGCAGTACTTC. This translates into CASSSLGSYEQYF.

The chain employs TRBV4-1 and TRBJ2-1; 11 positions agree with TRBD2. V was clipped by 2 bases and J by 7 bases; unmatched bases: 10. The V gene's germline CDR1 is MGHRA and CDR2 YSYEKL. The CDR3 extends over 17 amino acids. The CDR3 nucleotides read TGCGCCAGCAGCCAATCCAACATGGGACTAGCGGTTAATGAGCAGTTCTTC. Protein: CASSQSNMGLAVNEQFF.

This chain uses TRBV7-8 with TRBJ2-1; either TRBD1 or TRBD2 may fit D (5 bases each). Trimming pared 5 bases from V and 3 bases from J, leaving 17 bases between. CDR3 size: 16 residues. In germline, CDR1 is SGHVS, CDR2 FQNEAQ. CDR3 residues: CASSRPRDVRYNEQFF. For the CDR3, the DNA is TGTGCCAGCAGCCGACCCCGGGACGTACGCTACAATGAGCAGTTCTTC.

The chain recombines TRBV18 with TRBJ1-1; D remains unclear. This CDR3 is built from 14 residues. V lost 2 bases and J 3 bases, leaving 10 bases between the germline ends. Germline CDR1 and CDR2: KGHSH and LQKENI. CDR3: CASSPGSQDTEAFF. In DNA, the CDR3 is TGTGCCAGCTCACCAGGCAGCCAAGACACTGAAGCTTTCTTT. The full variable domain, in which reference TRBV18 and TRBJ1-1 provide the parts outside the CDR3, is NAGVMQNPRHLVRRRGQEARLRCSPMKGHSHVYWYRQLPEEGLKFMVYLQKENIIDESGMPKERFSAEFPKEGPSILRIQQVVRGDSAAYFCASSPGSQDTEAFFGQGTRLTVV.

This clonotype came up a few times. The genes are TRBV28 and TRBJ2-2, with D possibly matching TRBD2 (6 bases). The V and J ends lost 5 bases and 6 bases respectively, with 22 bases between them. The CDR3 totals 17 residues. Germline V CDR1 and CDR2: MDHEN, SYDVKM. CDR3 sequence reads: CASSTNSGGRVSGELFF. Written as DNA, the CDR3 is TGTGCCAGCAGTACCAACTCCGGGGGTCGAGTGTCCGGGGAGCTGTTTTTT.

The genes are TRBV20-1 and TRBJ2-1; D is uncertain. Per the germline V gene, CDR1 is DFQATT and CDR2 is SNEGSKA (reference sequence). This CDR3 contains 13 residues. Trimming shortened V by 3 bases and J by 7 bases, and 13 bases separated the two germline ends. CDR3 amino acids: CSASAFLGNEQFF. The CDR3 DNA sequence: TGCAGTGCTAGTGCTTTCCTGGGGAATGAGCAGTTCTTC.

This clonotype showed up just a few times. CDR3 sequence: CSVVRDVNTEAFF. CDR3 DNA: TGCAGCGTTGTAAGGGACGTGAACACTGAAGCTTTCTTT. V and J are TRBV29-1 and TRBJ1-1, with D perhaps TRBD1 (5 bases). The CDR3 extends over 13 amino acids. Trimming took off 4 bases at V and 0 bases at J, with 9 bases between the two ends. Germline V lookup: CDR1 SQVTM, CDR2 ANQGSEA.

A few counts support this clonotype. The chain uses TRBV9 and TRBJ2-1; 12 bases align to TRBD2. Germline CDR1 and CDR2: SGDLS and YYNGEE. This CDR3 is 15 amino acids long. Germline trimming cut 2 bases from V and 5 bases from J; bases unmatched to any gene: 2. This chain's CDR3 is CASSVGLAGNNEQFF. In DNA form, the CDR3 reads TGTGCCAGCAGCGTCGGACTAGCGGGGAACAATGAGCAGTTCTTC.

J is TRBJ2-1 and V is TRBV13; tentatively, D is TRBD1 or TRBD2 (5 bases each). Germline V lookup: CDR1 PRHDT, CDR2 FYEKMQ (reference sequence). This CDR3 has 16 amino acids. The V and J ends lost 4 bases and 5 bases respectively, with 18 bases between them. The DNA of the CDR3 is TGTGCCAGCAGCTCGGCCGGGGACCCGGGGCACAATGAGCAGTTCTTC. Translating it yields CASSSAGDPGHNEQFF. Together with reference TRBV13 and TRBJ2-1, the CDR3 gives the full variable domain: AAGVIQSPRHLIKEKRETATLKCYPIPRHDTVYWYQQGPGQDPQFLISFYEKMQSDKGSIPDRFSAQQFSDYHSELNMSSLELGDSALYFCASSSAGDPGHNEQFFGPGTRLTVL.

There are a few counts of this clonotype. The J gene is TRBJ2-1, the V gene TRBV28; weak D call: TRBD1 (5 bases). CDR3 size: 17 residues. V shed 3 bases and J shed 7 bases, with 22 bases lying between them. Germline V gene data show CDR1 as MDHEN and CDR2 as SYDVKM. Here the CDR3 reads CASSLVRGSLSVNEQFF. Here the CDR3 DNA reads TGTGCCAGCAGTTTGGTAAGGGGAAGCTTAAGTGTGAATGAGCAGTTCTTC.

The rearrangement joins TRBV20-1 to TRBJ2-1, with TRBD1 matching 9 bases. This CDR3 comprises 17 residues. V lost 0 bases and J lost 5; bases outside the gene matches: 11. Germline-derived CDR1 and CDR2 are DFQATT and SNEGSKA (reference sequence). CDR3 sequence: CSARDLLRGQGHNEQFF. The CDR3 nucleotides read TGCAGTGCTAGAGATCTTCTCCGGGGACAGGGTCACAATGAGCAGTTCTTC.

The CDR3 sequence: CAWTIDRGRGETQYF. The CDR3, as DNA: TGTGCCTGGACTATTGACAGGGGGCGAGGGGAGACCCAGTACTTC. The chain joins TRBV30 to TRBJ2-5; 10 bases are shared with TRBD1. The V gene end was trimmed by 4 bases and the J gene end by 5 bases; junction bases not matched to a gene: 10. The length of the CDR3 is 15 residues. The germline V gene encodes CDR1 GTSNPN and CDR2 SVGIG (reference sequence). Together with reference TRBV30 and TRBJ2-5, the CDR3 gives the full variable domain: SQTIHQWPATLVQPVGSPLSLECTVEGTSNPNLYWYRQAAGRGLQLLFYSVGIGQISSEVPQNLSASRPQDRQFILSSKKLLLSDSGFYLCAWTIDRGRGETQYFGPGTRLLVL.

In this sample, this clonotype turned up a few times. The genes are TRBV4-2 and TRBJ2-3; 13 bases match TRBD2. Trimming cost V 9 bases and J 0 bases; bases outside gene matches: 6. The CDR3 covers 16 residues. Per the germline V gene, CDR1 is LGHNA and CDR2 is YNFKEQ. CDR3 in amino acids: CASRTSGGTSTDTQYF. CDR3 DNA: TGTGCCAGTAGGACTAGCGGGGGAACTAGCACAGATACGCAGTATTTT.

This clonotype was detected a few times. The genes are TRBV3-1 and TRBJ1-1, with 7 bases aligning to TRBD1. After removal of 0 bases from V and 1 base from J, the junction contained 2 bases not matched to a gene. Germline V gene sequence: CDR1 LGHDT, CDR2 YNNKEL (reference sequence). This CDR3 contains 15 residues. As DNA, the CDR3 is TGTGCCAGCAGCCAAGAGACAGGGCGGAACACTGAAGCTTTCTTT. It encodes CASSQETGRNTEAFF.

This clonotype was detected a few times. CDR3 amino acids: CASSSDGGYTF. The CDR3, as DNA: TGTGCCAGCAGCTCGGACGGCGGCTACACCTTC. The chain uses TRBV5-6 and TRBJ1-2, with unresolved D. CDR3 length: 11 residues. V lost 3 bases and J 8 bases, leaving 8 bases between the germline ends. Germline V gives CDR1 SGHDT, CDR2 YYEEEE. Full variable domain (remainder filled in from reference TRBV5-6 and TRBJ1-2): DAGVTQSPTHLIKTRGQQVTLRCSPKSGHDTVSWYQQALGQGPQFIFQYYEEEERQRGNFPDRFSGHQFPNYSSELNVNALLLGDSALYLCASSSDGGYTFGSGTRLTVV.

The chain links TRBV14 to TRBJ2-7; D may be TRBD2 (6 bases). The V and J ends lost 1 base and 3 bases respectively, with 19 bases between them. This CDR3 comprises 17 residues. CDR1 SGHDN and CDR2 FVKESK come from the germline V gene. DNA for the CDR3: TGTGCCAGCAGCCAAGTCCATGGGGGACTGCAGAACTACGAGCAGTACTTC. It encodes CASSQVHGGLQNYEQYF. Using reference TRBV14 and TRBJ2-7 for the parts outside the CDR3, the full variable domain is EAGVTQFPSHSVIEKGQTVTLRCDPISGHDNLYWYRRVMGKEIKFLLHFVKESKQDESGMPNNRFLAERTGGTYSTLKVQPAELEDSGVYFCASSQVHGGLQNYEQYFGPGTRLTVT.

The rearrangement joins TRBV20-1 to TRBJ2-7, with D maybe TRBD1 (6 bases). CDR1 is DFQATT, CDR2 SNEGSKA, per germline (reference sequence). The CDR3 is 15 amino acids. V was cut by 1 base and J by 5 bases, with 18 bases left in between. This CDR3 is CSARGPWQGKDEQYF. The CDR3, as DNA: TGCAGTGCTAGAGGTCCATGGCAGGGGAAGGACGAGCAGTACTTC.

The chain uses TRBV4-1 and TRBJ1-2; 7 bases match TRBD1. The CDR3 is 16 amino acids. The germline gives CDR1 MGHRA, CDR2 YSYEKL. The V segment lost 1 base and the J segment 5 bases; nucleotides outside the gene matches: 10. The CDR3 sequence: CASSQAPGQVSYGYTF. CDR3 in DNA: TGCGCCAGCAGCCAAGCACCAGGACAGGTCTCATATGGCTACACCTTC.

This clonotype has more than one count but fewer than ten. CDR3 region: CASSQANSQFF. CDR3 coding DNA: TGCGCCAGCAGCCAAGCCAACTCGCAGTTCTTC. The J gene is TRBJ2-1, the V gene TRBV4-1; D is unclear. CDR1 MGHRA and CDR2 YSYEKL come from the germline V gene. CDR3 length: 11 residues. The V gene lost 1 base and the J gene lost 12 bases, with 7 bases spanning the gap.

CDR3 sequence reads: CASGNTGTQPQHF. Written as DNA, the CDR3 is TGTGCCAGCGGAAATACAGGGACTCAGCCCCAGCATTTT. The V and J genes are TRBV2 and TRBJ1-5; a possible D gene is TRBD1 (6 bases). Per the germline V gene, CDR1 is SNHLY and CDR2 is FYNNEI. The CDR3 has 13 amino acids. Trimming shortened V by 8 bases and J by 6 bases, and 14 bases separated the two germline ends.

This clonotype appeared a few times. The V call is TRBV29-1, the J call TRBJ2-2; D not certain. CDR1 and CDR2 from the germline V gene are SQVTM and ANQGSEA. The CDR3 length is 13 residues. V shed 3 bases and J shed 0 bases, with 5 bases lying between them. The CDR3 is CSVDSANTGELFF. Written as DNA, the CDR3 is TGCAGCGTTGACTCAGCGAACACCGGGGAGCTGTTTTTT.

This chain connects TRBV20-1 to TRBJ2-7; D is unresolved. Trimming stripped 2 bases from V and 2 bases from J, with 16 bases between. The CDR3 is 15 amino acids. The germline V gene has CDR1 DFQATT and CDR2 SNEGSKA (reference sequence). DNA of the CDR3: TGCAGTGCTAGAAGGCCTCCCCCGTACACCTACGAGCAGTACTTC. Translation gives CSARRPPPYTYEQYF.

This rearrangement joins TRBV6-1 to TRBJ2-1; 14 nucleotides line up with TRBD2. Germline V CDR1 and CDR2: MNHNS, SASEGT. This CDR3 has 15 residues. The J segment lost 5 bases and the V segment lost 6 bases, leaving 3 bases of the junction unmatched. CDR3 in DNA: TGTGCCAGCAGGGGACTAGCGGGAGACCACAATGAGCAGTTCTTC. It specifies CASRGLAGDHNEQFF.

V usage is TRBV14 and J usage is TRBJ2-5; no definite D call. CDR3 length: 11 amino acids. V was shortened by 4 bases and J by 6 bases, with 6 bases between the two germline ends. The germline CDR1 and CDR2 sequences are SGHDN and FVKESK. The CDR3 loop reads CASSPAKTQYF. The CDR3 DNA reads TGTGCCAGCAGCCCTGCGAAGACCCAGTACTTC.

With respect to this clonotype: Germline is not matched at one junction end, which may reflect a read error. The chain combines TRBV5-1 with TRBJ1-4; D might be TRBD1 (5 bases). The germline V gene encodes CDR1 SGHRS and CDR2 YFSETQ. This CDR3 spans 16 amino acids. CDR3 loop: CASIRPRQPRGENLFF. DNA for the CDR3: TGCGCCAGCATCCGACCAAGACAGCCGCGGGGAGAAAACCTGTTTTTT.

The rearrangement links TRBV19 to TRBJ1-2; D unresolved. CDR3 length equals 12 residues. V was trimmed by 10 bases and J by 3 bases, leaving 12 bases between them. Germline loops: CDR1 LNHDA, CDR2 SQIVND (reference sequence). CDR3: CATVGVHYGYTF. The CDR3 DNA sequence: TGTGCCACCGTGGGAGTGCACTATGGCTACACCTTC.

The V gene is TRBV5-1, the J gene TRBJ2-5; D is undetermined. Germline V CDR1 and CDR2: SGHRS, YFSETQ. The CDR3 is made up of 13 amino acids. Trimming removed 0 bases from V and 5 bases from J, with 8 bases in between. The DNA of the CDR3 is TGCGCCAGCAGCTTGGTGGGTTTTGAGACCCAGTACTTC. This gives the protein CASSLVGFETQYF.

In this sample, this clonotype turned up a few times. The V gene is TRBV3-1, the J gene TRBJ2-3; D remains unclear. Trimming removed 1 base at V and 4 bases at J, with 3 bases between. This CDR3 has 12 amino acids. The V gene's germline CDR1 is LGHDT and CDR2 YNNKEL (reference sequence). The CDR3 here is CASSQAPDTQYF. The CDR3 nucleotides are TGTGCCAGCAGCCAAGCCCCAGATACGCAGTATTTT.